The 7 T cell receptor beta chains in this list originate from one sample, sequenced in a study of post-analysis software for immune sequencing data. Study results and caveats: Included in a set of roughly five TRBV segments more frequent in patients than controls were TRBV5-6, TRBV5-1 and TRBV20-1.

These TCRs are of unknown antigen specificity. Each TCR beta cDNA library carried unique molecular identifiers. Each CDR3 protein gets one entry after TCRdb re-called the PCR reads with MiXCR. This table has about 200,000 distinct CDR3 sequences, around 30% appearing once. The sequenced sample consisted of blood. These receptors were taken from a girl aged 2-17 years with multiple sclerosis.

This chain links TRBV3-1 with TRBJ1-4; D remains unclear. The ends were cut back, 2 bases at V and 8 bases at J, with 9 bases in the middle. Per germline, CDR1 LGHDT and CDR2 YNNKEL (reference sequence). The CDR3 totals 13 residues. The CDR3, as DNA: TGTGCCAGCAGCCAATCAGATCCGGAAAAACTGTTTTTT. It encodes CASSQSDPEKLFF.

The rearrangement joins TRBV20-1 to TRBJ2-4; 9 nucleotides match TRBD2. Trimming took 5 bases from V and 3 from J; bases not matched to a gene: 8. The CDR3 contains 15 residues. The germline V gene encodes CDR1 DFQATT and CDR2 SNEGSKA (reference sequence). The CDR3 coding sequence is TGCAGTGCTCCAAGCGGGAGGCTAGTCAAAAACATTCAGTACTTC. This sequence encodes CSAPSGRLVKNIQYF.

This clonotype was found many times. This rearrangement joins TRBV5-1 to TRBJ2-7; 9 nucleotides agree with TRBD2. After removal of 6 bases from V and 3 bases from J, the junction contained 10 bases not matched to a gene. The germline CDR1 and CDR2 sequences are SGHRS and YFSETQ. The CDR3 runs 15 residues. For the CDR3, the DNA is TGCGCCAGCACCGCGTCGACTAGCGGACGCTACGAGCAGTACTTC. As protein: CASTASTSGRYEQYF.

The chain has TRBV6-1 and TRBJ2-1; the D call may be TRBD1 or TRBD2 (5 bases each). V was trimmed by 6 bases and J by 2 bases, leaving 11 bases between them. The CDR3 length is 14 residues. CDR1 and CDR2 from the germline V gene are MNHNS and SASEGT. CDR3 sequence: CASRARGPYNEQFF. In DNA form, the CDR3 reads TGTGCCAGCAGGGCTAGGGGACCCTACAATGAGCAGTTCTTC.

This clonotype was detected only a few times. The rearrangement joins TRBV20-1 to TRBJ1-1, with D perhaps matching TRBD1 (6 bases). V was clipped by 2 bases and J by 0 bases, with 13 bases between them. The CDR3 spans 15 residues. The V gene's germline CDR1 is DFQATT and CDR2 SNEGSKA (reference sequence). CDR3 nucleotide sequence: TGCAGTGCTAGACTCGACAGGAACTTGAACACTGAAGCTTTCTTT. Amino acids: CSARLDRNLNTEAFF.

This clonotype was picked up a small number of times. V gene TRBV28 combines with J gene TRBJ2-7; D uncertain. Between the trimmed V and J ends, which lost 5 bases and 1 base, there was a span of 9 bases. CDR3 length: 13 residues. Per germline, CDR1 MDHEN and CDR2 SYDVKM. As DNA, the CDR3 is TGTGCCAGCAGTGGTCTAGAATCCTACGAGCAGTACTTC. Its translation is CASSGLESYEQYF.

This clonotype was counted many times. The chain joins TRBV2 to TRBJ1-5; the D gene is possibly TRBD1 (6 bases). V shed 8 bases and J shed 0 bases, with 11 bases lying between them. Germline V lookup: CDR1 SNHLY, CDR2 FYNNEI. The CDR3 is 14 residues long. The CDR3, as DNA: TGTGCCAGCGCACAGGGTTATAGCAATCAGCCCCAGCATTTT. Encoded protein: CASAQGYSNQPQHF.